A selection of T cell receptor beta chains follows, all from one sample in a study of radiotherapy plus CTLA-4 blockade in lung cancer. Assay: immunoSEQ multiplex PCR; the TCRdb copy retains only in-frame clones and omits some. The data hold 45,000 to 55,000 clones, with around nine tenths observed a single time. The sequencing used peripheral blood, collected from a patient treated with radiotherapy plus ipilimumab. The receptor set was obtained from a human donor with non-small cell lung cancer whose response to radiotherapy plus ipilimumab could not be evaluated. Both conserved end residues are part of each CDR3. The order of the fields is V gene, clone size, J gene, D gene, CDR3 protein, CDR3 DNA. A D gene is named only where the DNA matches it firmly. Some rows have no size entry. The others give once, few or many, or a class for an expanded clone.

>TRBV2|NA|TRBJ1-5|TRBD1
CASSETGGYSQPQHF
TGTGCCAGCAGTGAAACAGGGGGATATAGTCAGCCCCAGCATTTT
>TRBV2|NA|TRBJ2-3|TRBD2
CASLAGVLLSTDTQYF
TGTGCCTCTCTGGCGGGGGTCCTACTTAGCACAGATACGCAGTATTTT
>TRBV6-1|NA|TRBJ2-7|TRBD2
CASIPDGGRAYEQYF
TGTGCCAGCATCCCAGACGGGGGGAGAGCCTACGAGCAGTACTTC
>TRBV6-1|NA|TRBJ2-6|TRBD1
CASSEAVGTATLSGANVLTF
TGTGCCAGCAGTGAAGCGGTTGGGACAGCTACCCTCTCTGGGGCCAACGTCCTGACTTTC
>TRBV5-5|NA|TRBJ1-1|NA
CASSLTDTEAFF
TGTGCCAGCAGCTTGACGGACACTGAAGCTTTCTTT
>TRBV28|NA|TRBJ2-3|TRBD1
CASSPPPGQRDADTQYF
TGTGCCAGCAGTCCGCCGCCGGGACAGCGAGACGCAGATACGCAGTATTTT
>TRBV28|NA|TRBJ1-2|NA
CASSPGQLYGYTF
TGTGCCAGCAGTCCCGGACAACTCTATGGCTACACCTTC
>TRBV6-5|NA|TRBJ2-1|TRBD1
CASSRTGSYNEQFF
TGTGCCAGCAGCCGGACAGGGTCCTACAATGAGCAGTTCTTC
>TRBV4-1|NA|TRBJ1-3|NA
CASSQAPGDSGNTIYF
TGCGCCAGCAGCCAAGCTCCAGGGGACTCTGGAAACACCATATATTTT
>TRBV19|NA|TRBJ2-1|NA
CASSILPRQGSYNEQFF
TGTGCCAGTAGTATACTCCCCCGGCAGGGATCCTACAATGAGCAGTTCTTC
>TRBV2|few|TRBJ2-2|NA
CASTPTTGELFF
TGTGCCAGCACACCTACGACCGGGGAGCTGTTTTTT
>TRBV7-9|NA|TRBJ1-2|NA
CASSSRTRFNYGYTF
TGTGCCAGCAGCTCCCGGACACGATTTAACTATGGCTACACCTTC
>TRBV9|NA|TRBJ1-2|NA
CASGINYGYTF
TGTGCCAGCGGCATTAACTATGGCTACACCTTC
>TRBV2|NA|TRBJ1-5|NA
CASSSTYNQPQHF
TGTGCCAGCAGTTCTACCTACAATCAGCCCCAGCATTTT
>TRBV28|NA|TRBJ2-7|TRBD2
CASRTTSANSYEQYF
TGTGCCAGCAGGACGACTAGCGCGAACTCCTACGAGCAGTACTTC
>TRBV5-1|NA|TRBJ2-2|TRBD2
CASSGTSGPGGTGELFF
TGCGCCAGCAGCGGGACTAGCGGCCCGGGGGGGACCGGGGAGCTGTTTTTT
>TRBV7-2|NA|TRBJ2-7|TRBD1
CASSPRTGGVYEQYF
TGTGCCAGCAGCCCCAGGACAGGGGGCGTATACGAGCAGTACTTC
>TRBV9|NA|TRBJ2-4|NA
CASSVELGIQYF
TGTGCCAGCAGCGTAGAGCTAGGCATTCAGTACTTC
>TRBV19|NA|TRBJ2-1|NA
CASSSYRVTASGISSYNEQFF
TGTGCCAGTAGCTCCTACAGGGTTACGGCTAGCGGAATAAGCTCCTACAATGAGCAGTTCTTC
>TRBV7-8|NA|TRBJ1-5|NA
CASSTRVDKWQPQHF
TGTGCCAGCAGCACCCGAGTCGATAAGTGGCAGCCCCAGCATTTT
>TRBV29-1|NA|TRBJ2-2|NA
CSVEGAYTGELFF
TGCAGCGTTGAAGGGGCGTACACCGGGGAGCTGTTTTTT
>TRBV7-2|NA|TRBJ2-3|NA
CASSLVTGGGEFTDTQYF
TGTGCCAGCAGCTTAGTCACAGGAGGGGGCGAATTCACAGATACGCAGTATTTT
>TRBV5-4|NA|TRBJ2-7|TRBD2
CASSPSGGRYEQYF
TGTGCCAGCAGTCCTAGCGGGGGGCGATACGAGCAGTACTTC
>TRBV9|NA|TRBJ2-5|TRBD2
CASSVGLAGMETQYF
TGTGCCAGCAGCGTAGGACTAGCGGGAATGGAGACCCAGTACTTC
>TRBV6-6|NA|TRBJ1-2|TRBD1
CASSYSTGANYGYTF
TGTGCCAGCAGTTACTCGACAGGGGCTAACTATGGCTACACCTTC
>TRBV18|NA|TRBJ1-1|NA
CASSPSTAEAFF
TGTGCCAGCTCACCCTCGACAGCCGAAGCTTTCTTT
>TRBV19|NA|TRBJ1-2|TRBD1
CASSFPGQGNYGYTF
TGTGCCAGTAGTTTTCCGGGACAGGGAAACTATGGCTACACCTTC
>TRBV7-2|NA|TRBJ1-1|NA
CASSRELSATGAEAFF
TGTGCCAGCAGCCGGGAGCTATCCGCTACAGGCGCTGAAGCTTTCTTT
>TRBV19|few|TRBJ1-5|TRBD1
CASSIDLGTAFNQPQHF
TGTGCCAGTAGTATAGACCTCGGGACAGCCTTCAATCAGCCCCAGCATTTT
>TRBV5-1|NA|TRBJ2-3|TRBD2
CASSFPSGGGGTDTQYF
TGCGCCAGCAGCTTCCCTAGCGGGGGGGGAGGCACAGATACGCAGTATTTT
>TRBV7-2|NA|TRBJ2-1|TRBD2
CASSSLAGGPVEQFF
TGTGCCAGCAGCTCTCTAGCGGGGGGCCCGGTGGAGCAGTTCTTC
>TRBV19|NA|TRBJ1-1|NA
CASTTPGLNTEAFF
TGTGCCAGTACTACCCCCGGGTTGAACACTGAAGCTTTCTTT
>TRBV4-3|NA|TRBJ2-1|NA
CASSQDSRTTRANEQFF
TGCGCCAGCAGCCAAGATAGTAGGACAACCCGGGCCAATGAGCAGTTCTTC
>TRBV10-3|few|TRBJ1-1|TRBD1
CAIGDRGAFF
TGTGCCATCGGGGACAGGGGGGCTTTCTTT
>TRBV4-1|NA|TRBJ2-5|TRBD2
CASSQWTGTRGPKTQYF
TGCGCCAGCAGCCAGTGGACCGGGACTAGGGGCCCTAAGACCCAGTACTTC
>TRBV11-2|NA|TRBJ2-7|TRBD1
CASSFDRTGVYEQYF
TGTGCCAGCAGCTTCGACCGGACAGGGGTCTACGAGCAGTACTTC
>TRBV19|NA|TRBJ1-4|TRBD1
CASSRQGDTNEKLFF
TGTGCCAGTAGTAGACAGGGGGACACTAATGAAAAACTGTTTTTT
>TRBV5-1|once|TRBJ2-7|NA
CASTTIHEQYF
TGCGCCAGCACCACAATCCACGAGCAGTACTTC
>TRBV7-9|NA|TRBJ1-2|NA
CASSSPGGSYLYGYTF
TGTGCCAGCAGCTCCCCCGGGGGGTCTTACCTCTATGGCTACACCTTC
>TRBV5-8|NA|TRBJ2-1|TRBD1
CASSFDRAPGQFF
TGTGCCAGCAGCTTCGACAGGGCCCCTGGGCAGTTCTTC
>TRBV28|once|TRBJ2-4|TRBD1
CASSLSTGGASIQYF
TGTGCCAGCAGTTTATCCACAGGGGGTGCAAGCATTCAGTACTTC
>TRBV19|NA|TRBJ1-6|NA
CASSIAGSYNSPLHF
TGTGCCAGTAGTATAGCAGGGTCCTATAATTCACCCCTCCACTTT
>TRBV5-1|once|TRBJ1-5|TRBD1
CASSLGGQGGQPQHF
TGCGCCAGCAGCTTGGGGGGACAGGGTGGCCAGCCCCAGCATTTT
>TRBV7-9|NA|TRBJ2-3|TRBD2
CASSPGTSGNADTQYF
TGTGCCAGCAGCCCGGGGACTAGCGGGAACGCAGATACGCAGTATTTT
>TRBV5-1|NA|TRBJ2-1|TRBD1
CASSLARGQEGSGGNEQFF
TGCGCCAGCAGCTTGGCCAGGGGGCAGGAGGGCAGCGGAGGGAATGAGCAGTTCTTC
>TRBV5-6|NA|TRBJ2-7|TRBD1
CASNAIGQGVGEQYF
TGTGCCAGCAACGCCATCGGACAGGGTGTGGGCGAGCAGTACTTC
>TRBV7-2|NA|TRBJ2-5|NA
CASSLSWARQETQYF
TGTGCCAGCAGCTTATCCTGGGCCCGGCAAGAGACCCAGTACTTC
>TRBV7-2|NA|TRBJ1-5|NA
CASSLDRQPQHF
TGTGCCAGCAGCTTAGATAGACAGCCCCAGCATTTT